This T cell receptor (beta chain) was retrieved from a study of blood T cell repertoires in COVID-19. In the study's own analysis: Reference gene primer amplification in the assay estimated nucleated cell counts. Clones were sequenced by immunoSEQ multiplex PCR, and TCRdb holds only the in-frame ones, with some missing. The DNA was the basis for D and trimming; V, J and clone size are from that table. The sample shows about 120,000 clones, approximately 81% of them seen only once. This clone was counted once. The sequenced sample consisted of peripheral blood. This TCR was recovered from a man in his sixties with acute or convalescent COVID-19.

CDR3 sequence: CASSLTSGRGPSYNEQFF. The CDR3 DNA sequence: TGTGCCAGCAGCCTAACTAGCGGGAGAGGCCCTTCCTACAATGAGCAGTTCTTC. The rearrangement uses TRBV11-2 and TRBJ2-1; 11 positions match TRBD2. This CDR3 has 18 amino acids. V was pared by 5 bases and J by 1 base, with 10 bases of the junction left unmatched. Per the germline V gene, CDR1 is SGHAT and CDR2 is FQNNGV.